The 29 T cell receptor beta chains in this list originate from one sample, sequenced in a study of OX40 agonist ivuxolimab in advanced cancers. Here immunoSEQ multiplex PCR was the method, and the copy in TCRdb shows in-frame clones only, minus some. Among approximately 50,000 clones, 70% to 90% were seen once, and the ten largest hold roughly 15%. This specimen was CD4+ or CD8+ T cells sorted from blood, taken in a trial of the OX40 agonist ivuxolimab. These receptors were collected from an adult with an advanced solid tumor such as melanoma, head and neck, liver or kidney cancer.

The genes are TRBV11-2 and TRBJ2-5, with 9 nucleotides matching TRBD1. The CDR3 loop spans 16 amino acids. Germline V gives CDR1 SGHAT, CDR2 FQNNGV. Trimming cost V 5 bases and J 5 bases; bases outside gene matches: 12. CDR3 DNA sequence: TGTGCCAGCAGCCTTAGGTCCGGGACAGGGTTGGAGACCCAGTACTTC. It translates to CASSLRSGTGLETQYF.

The gene calls are TRBV5-1 and TRBJ2-1; 9 bases line up with TRBD2. Germline CDR1 is SGHRS and CDR2 is YFSETQ. The CDR3 has 16 residues. V shed 4 bases, J shed 0 bases, and the junction held 5 bases outside the gene matches. DNA of the CDR3: TGCGCCAGCAGCCTACGACTAGCGGACTCCTACAATGAGCAGTTCTTC. It yields the protein CASSLRLADSYNEQFF.

V gene TRBV6-5 combines with J gene TRBJ1-4; 11 bases fit TRBD1. Germline assignment: CDR1 MNHEY and CDR2 SVGAGI. The CDR3 runs 15 residues. V was clipped by 2 bases and J by 5 bases; unmatched bases: 1. CDR3 loop: CASSYGTGGNEKLFF. CDR3 nucleotides: TGTGCCAGCAGTTACGGGACAGGGGGGAATGAAAAACTGTTTTTT.

The chain carries TRBV5-1 and TRBJ1-5, with 8 bases aligning to TRBD1. V trimming: 2 bases; J trimming: 7 bases; junction bases outside the gene matches: 5. The CDR3 covers 14 residues. Germline V lookup: CDR1 SGHRS, CDR2 YFSETQ. In DNA, the CDR3 is TGCGCCAGCAGCTTTACAGGGGGAGACCAGCCCCAGCATTTT. Translation gives CASSFTGGDQPQHF.

The J gene is TRBJ2-3, the V gene TRBV7-9; unclear D gene. V lost 2 bases to trimming and J lost 3 bases, with 9 bases between them. The CDR3 length is 14 residues. Germline assignment: CDR1 SEHNR and CDR2 FQNEAQ (reference sequence). In DNA form, the CDR3 reads TGTGCCAGCAGCTTACGAGGACGGACAGATACGCAGTATTTT. It translates to CASSLRGRTDTQYF.

V is TRBV4-1 and J is TRBJ1-5; the D gene is possibly TRBD1 (5 bases). V was cut by 1 base and J by 6 bases, with 13 bases left in between. The germline CDR1 and CDR2 sequences are MGHRA and YSYEKL. This CDR3 comprises 15 residues. The chain's CDR3 is CASSQGLGRGQPQHF. CDR3 DNA sequence: TGCGCCAGCAGCCAAGGTCTGGGACGGGGTCAGCCCCAGCATTTT.

The table lists this clone with a few counts. The chain has TRBV7-9 and TRBJ2-1, with D perhaps matching TRBD1 (5 bases). This CDR3 is built from 17 residues. CDR1 SEHNR and CDR2 FQNEAQ come from the germline V gene (reference sequence). V was trimmed by 2 bases and J by 7 bases, leaving 21 bases between them. In DNA, the CDR3 is TGTGCCAGCAGCTTAATCTTCGGGCTCAACAGGTGGAATGAGCAGTTCTTC. Its protein product is CASSLIFGLNRWNEQFF.

This chain uses TRBV9 with TRBJ2-3; D is unresolved. V shed 4 bases and J shed 2 bases, with 14 bases lying between them. Germline loops: CDR1 SGDLS, CDR2 YYNGEE. This CDR3 is 15 amino acids long. CDR3 protein: CASSLSARSTDTQYF. The CDR3, as DNA: TGTGCCAGCAGCCTAAGCGCCCGGTCCACAGATACGCAGTATTTT.

V usage is TRBV7-6 and J usage is TRBJ2-5; either TRBD1 or TRBD2 may supply D (5 bases each). This CDR3 spans 14 amino acids. Per the germline V gene, CDR1 is SGHVS and CDR2 is FNYEAQ. V was cut by 6 bases and J by 4 bases, with 15 bases left in between. The CDR3 nucleotides are TGTGCCAGCAGAGCGACAGTGGGACGAGAGACCCAGTACTTC. It is translated as CASRATVGRETQYF.

This chain uses TRBV10-3 with TRBJ2-3; 9 bases agree with TRBD2. V was clipped by 4 bases and J by 2 bases; unmatched bases: 7. Per germline, CDR1 ENHRY and CDR2 SYGVKD. This CDR3 region has 16 residues. The CDR3 DNA reads as TGTGCCATCAGTGCAGGGCTAGCGGGATTCACAGATACGCAGTATTTT. Encoded protein: CAISAGLAGFTDTQYF.

The V call is TRBV10-3, the J call TRBJ2-2; TRBD1 agrees at 8 bases. V dropped 6 bases and J dropped 0; count of bases not matched to a gene: 0. This CDR3 is 14 amino acids long. Germline CDR1 is ENHRY and CDR2 is SYGVKD. The CDR3 region has the DNA TGTGCCATCAGGACAGGGGCGAACACCGGGGAGCTGTTTTTT. Its translation is CAIRTGANTGELFF.

The V gene is TRBV19, the J gene TRBJ1-1; D is ambiguous. From germline, CDR1 is LNHDA and CDR2 SQIVND (reference sequence). The CDR3 is 14 amino acids. Trimming took off 7 bases at V and 1 base at J, with 13 bases between the two ends. This chain's CDR3 is CASTTGRANTEAFF. For the CDR3, the DNA is TGTGCCAGTACCACCGGACGGGCGAACACTGAAGCTTTCTTT.

DNA of the CDR3: TGTGCCAGCAGTAAGGACAGGGGCTACGAGCAGTACTTC. Translating gives CASSKDRGYEQYF. V gene TRBV6-1 combines with J gene TRBJ2-7; 9 bases agree with TRBD1. The J segment lost 3 bases and the V segment lost 5 bases, leaving 2 bases of the junction unmatched. CDR3 length equals 13 residues. Looked up from germline, CDR1 is MNHNS and CDR2 is SASEGT.

The J gene is TRBJ2-7, the V gene TRBV28, with 10 bases identical to TRBD1. The germline gives CDR1 MDHEN, CDR2 SYDVKM. Germline trimming cut 4 bases from V and 3 bases from J; bases unmatched to any gene: 6. The CDR3 has 15 residues. The CDR3 loop reads CASSYGRDRGYEQYF. CDR3 nucleotide sequence: TGTGCCAGCAGTTACGGCCGGGACAGGGGCTACGAGCAGTACTTC.

The V gene is TRBV18, the J gene TRBJ1-3; weak D call: TRBD1 (5 bases). The germline gives CDR1 KGHSH, CDR2 LQKENI. The CDR3 extends over 13 amino acids. V was pared by 6 bases and J by 7 bases, with 13 bases between. Here the CDR3 reads CASSATEPNTIYF. CDR3 sequence (DNA): TGTGCCAGCTCGGCGACAGAACCGAACACCATATATTTT.

This clone showed up just once. The chain couples TRBV6-1 to TRBJ2-3; possibly TRBD1 for D (6 bases). The germline V gene has CDR1 MNHNS and CDR2 SASEGT. Trimming took off 3 bases at V and 10 bases at J, with 26 bases between the two ends. This CDR3 is built from 17 residues. The CDR3 reads CASSDRNRDPLFLAQYF. The CDR3, as DNA: TGTGCCAGCAGTGACCGGAACAGGGACCCTCTCTTTTTAGCGCAGTATTTT.

J is TRBJ2-3 and V is TRBV5-4, with a weak D call TRBD2 (6 bases). CDR3 size: 14 residues. Germline loops: CDR1 SGHNT, CDR2 YYREEE (reference sequence). V was trimmed by 1 base and J by 1 base, leaving 7 bases between them. CDR3 sequence (DNA): TGTGCCAGCAGCTTGTCTAGCGGCACAGATACGCAGTATTTT. Translation: CASSLSSGTDTQYF.

This clone was detected only a few times. The rearrangement joins TRBV14 to TRBJ1-1, with D possibly matching TRBD1 (5 bases). Germline CDR1 SGHDN, CDR2 FVKESK. The length of the CDR3 is 14 residues. V was shortened by 5 bases and J by 0 bases, with 10 bases between the two germline ends. Here the CDR3 DNA reads TGTGCCAGCAGCTTTGCAGGGATGAACACTGAAGCTTTCTTT. This codes for CASSFAGMNTEAFF. The whole variable domain, filled in from reference TRBV14 and TRBJ1-1, reads EAGVTQFPSHSVIEKGQTVTLRCDPISGHDNLYWYRRVMGKEIKFLLHFVKESKQDESGMPNNRFLAERTGGTYSTLKVQPAELEDSGVYFCASSFAGMNTEAFFGQGTRLTVV.

The chain has TRBV7-2 and TRBJ2-7; D remains unclear. Germline V CDR1 and CDR2: SGHTA, FQGNSA. The CDR3 sequence is 15 residues long. V was shortened by 1 base and J by 4 bases, with 14 bases between the two germline ends. CDR3 in DNA: TGTGCCAGCAGCTTAGTTGCAGGAATTCGATACGAGCAGTACTTC. Translation: CASSLVAGIRYEQYF.

The chain joins TRBV5-1 to TRBJ2-7, with a possible D match to TRBD2 (5 bases). The CDR3 has 13 residues. Germline V gene data show CDR1 as SGHRS and CDR2 as YFSETQ. V shed 0 bases and J shed 9 bases, with 13 bases lying between them. The CDR3 DNA follows: TGCGCCAGCAGCTTGGATTCGGGGTGGTGGCAGTACTTC. Translation: CASSLDSGWWQYF.

The chain couples TRBV18 to TRBJ1-4, with TRBD1 matching over 9 bases. In germline, CDR1 is KGHSH, CDR2 LQKENI. CDR3 length equals 14 residues. Trimming at V came to 3 bases and at J to 5 bases, leaving 1 base not matched to a gene. CDR3 bases: TGTGCCAGCTCACCGGGACAGGGCAATGAAAAACTGTTTTTT. It codes for CASSPGQGNEKLFF.

CDR3 in amino acids: CASSLRLGPSGANVLTF. The CDR3 DNA reads TGTGCCAGCAGCCTCCGATTGGGGCCCTCTGGGGCCAACGTCCTGACTTTC. This chain connects TRBV14 to TRBJ2-6, with D perhaps matching TRBD1 (5 bases). The V gene lost 4 bases and the J gene lost 0 bases, with 13 bases spanning the gap. In germline, CDR1 is SGHDN, CDR2 FVKESK. The CDR3 contains 17 residues.

The chain carries TRBV6-5 and TRBJ1-2; the D gene is possibly TRBD1 (5 bases). Trimming stripped 3 bases from V and 0 bases from J, with 14 bases between. Germline V lookup: CDR1 MNHEY, CDR2 SVGAGI. The CDR3 sequence is 16 residues long. CDR3 bases: TGTGCCAGCAGTTATCGCGGGACGGCCGCTAACTATGGCTACACCTTC. Amino acids: CASSYRGTAANYGYTF.

The chain has TRBV18 and TRBJ1-1; D is uncertain. This CDR3 comprises 12 residues. The ends were cut back, 5 bases at V and 7 bases at J, with 11 bases in the middle. Germline V CDR1 and CDR2: KGHSH, LQKENI. The CDR3 DNA is TGTGCCAGCTCAACGACGGTAGATGAAGCTTTCTTT. Translating it yields CASSTTVDEAFF.

The chain couples TRBV4-1 to TRBJ2-1, with a tentative D call TRBD2 (7 bases). Germline V lookup: CDR1 MGHRA, CDR2 YSYEKL. V shed 1 base and J shed 3 bases, with 13 bases lying between them. The CDR3 is 16 amino acids. Here the CDR3 reads CASSQVGRGHYNEQFF. In nucleotides, the CDR3 is TGCGCCAGCAGCCAAGTTGGGCGGGGGCACTACAATGAGCAGTTCTTC.

The rearrangement links TRBV7-2 to TRBJ2-7; either TRBD1 or TRBD2 may supply D (5 bases each). CDR3 size: 13 residues. Deletions cut 0 bases from V and 5 bases from J, with 8 bases between. CDR1 and CDR2 (germline): SGHTA, FQGNSA. The CDR3 reads CASSLAGTHEQYF. CDR3 nucleotide sequence: TGTGCCAGCAGCTTAGCTGGGACCCACGAGCAGTACTTC.

The chain employs TRBV6-1 and TRBJ2-5, with TRBD1 matching over 9 bases. The CDR3 covers 15 residues. CDR1 is MNHNS, CDR2 SASEGT, per germline. Trimming cost V 4 bases and J 5 bases; bases outside gene matches: 8. CDR3 loop: CASSVYRTGAETQYF. CDR3 nucleotides: TGTGCCAGCAGTGTTTACCGGACAGGGGCGGAGACCCAGTACTTC.

This chain links TRBV6-6 with TRBJ2-7; D gene ambiguous. V dropped 7 bases and J dropped 4 bases, with 8 bases sitting between them. Looked up from germline, CDR1 is MNHNY and CDR2 is SVGAGI (reference sequence). This CDR3 has 11 amino acids. In nucleotides, the CDR3 is TGTGCCAGCACCTACGGGTACGAGCAGTACTTC. It encodes CASTYGYEQYF.

The rearrangement uses TRBV6-6 and TRBJ1-3; perhaps TRBD1 as D (6 bases). The CDR3 has 14 amino acids. The germline V gene has CDR1 MNHNY and CDR2 SVGAGI (reference sequence). Trimming removed 6 bases at V and 4 bases at J, with 13 bases between. Here the CDR3 reads CASRNTGYGNTIYF. DNA for the CDR3: TGTGCCAGCAGAAACACAGGGTACGGAAACACCATATATTTT.